This paragraph covers one T cell receptor beta chain sequence. The data stem from a study of T cells after posttransplantation cyclophosphamide. Busulfan-fludarabine conditioning, marrow transplant, and cyclophosphamide on days +3 and +4 were administered. Assay: immunoSEQ multiplex PCR; the TCRdb copy retains only in-frame clones and omits some. The table lists about 43,000 clones, 80% to 95% of them singletons. The receptor was isolated from a male patient in his sixties who received an allogeneic stem cell transplant from a related donor and was CMV-positive. Some T cells may be graft donor cells. The sample consisted of PBMCs, taken roughly 59 days after allogeneic stem cell transplant with posttransplant cyclophosphamide.

The CDR3: CASWRTGTNYGYTF. The CDR3 coding sequence is TGCGCCAGCTGGCGGACAGGGACCAACTATGGCTACACCTTC. The chain has TRBV5-1 and TRBJ1-2; 8 positions agree with TRBD1. The CDR3 length is 14 residues. Germline CDR1 is SGHRS and CDR2 is YFSETQ. The V and J ends lost 7 bases and 2 bases, in that order; junction bases with no gene match: 7.